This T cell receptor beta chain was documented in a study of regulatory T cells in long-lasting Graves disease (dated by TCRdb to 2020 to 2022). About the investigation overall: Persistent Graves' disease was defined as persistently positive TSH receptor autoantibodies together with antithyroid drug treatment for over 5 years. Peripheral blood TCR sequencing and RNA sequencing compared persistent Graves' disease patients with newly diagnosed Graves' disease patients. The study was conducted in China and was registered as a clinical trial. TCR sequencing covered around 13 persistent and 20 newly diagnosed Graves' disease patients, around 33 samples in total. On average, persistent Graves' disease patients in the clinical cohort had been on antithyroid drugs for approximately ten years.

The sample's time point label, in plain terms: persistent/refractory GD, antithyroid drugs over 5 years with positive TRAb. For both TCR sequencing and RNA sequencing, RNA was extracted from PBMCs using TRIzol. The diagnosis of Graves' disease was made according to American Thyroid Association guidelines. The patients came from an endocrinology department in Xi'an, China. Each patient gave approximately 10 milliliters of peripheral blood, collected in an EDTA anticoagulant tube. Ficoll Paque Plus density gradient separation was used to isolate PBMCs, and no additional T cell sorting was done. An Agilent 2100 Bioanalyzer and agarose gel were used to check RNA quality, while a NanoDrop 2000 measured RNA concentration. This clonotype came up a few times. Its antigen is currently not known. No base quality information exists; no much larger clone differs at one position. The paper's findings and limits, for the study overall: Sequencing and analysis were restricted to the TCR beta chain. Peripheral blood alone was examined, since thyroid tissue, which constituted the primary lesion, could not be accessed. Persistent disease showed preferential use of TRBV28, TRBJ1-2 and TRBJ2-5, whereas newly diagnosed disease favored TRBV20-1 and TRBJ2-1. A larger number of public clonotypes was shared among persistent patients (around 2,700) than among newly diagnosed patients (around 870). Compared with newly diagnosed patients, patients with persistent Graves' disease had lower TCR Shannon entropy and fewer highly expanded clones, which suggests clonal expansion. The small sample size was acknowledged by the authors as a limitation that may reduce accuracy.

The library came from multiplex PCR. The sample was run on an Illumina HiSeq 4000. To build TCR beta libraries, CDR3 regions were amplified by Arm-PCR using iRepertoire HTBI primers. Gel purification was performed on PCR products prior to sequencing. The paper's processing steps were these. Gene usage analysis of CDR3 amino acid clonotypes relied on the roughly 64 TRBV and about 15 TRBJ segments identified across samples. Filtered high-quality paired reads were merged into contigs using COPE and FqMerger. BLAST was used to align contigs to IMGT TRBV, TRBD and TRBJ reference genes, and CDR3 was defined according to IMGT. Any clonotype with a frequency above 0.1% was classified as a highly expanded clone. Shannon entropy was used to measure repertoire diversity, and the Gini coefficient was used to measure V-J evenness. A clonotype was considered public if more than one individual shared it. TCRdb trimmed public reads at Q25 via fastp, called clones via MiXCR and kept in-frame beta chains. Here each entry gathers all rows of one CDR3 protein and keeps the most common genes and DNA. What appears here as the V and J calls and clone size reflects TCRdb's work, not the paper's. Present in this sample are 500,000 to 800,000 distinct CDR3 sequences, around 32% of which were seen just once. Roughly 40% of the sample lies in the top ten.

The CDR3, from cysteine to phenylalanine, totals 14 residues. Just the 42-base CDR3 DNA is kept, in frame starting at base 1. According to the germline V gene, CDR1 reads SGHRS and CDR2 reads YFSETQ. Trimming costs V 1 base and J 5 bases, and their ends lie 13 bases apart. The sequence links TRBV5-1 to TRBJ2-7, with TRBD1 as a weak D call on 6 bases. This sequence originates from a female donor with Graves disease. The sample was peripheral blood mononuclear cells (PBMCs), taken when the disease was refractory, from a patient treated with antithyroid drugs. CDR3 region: CASSLRQGPHEQYF. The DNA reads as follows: TGCGCCAGCAGCTTGAGGCAGGGGCCCCACGAGCAGTACTTC.